The clone carrying this TCR beta chain occurred many times. No antigen is known for it. The cDNA was generated through 5'RACE incorporating 10-nucleotide random UMIs. MiXCR, run by TCRdb on the 5' RACE reads, gives a single entry per CDR3 protein. Of about 62,000 distinct CDR3 sequences listed, roughly 4.8% are singletons. This specimen comes from a study of neurological immune-mediated disorders. Study-wide findings and caveats: When the repertoires were grouped phylogenetically, those of 18 of the 34 multiple sclerosis patients came together in a single cluster of related CDR3 sequences, which points to a possible repertoire-level signature.

The CDR3 contains 15 residues. With 6 bases removed from V and 2 bases from J, the gap between germline ends came to 16 bases. Germline CDR1 KGHSH, CDR2 LQKENI. This TCR was sampled from a woman aged 45-65 years with multiple sclerosis. The rearrangement joins TRBV18 to TRBJ2-5; D may be TRBD2 (6 bases). Sequencing used PBMCs. For the CDR3, the DNA is TGTGCCAGCTCGCGGGCGGGACTTCAACAAGAGACCCAGTACTTC. This sequence encodes CASSRAGLQQETQYF. The full variable domain, in which reference TRBV18 and TRBJ2-5 provide the parts outside the CDR3, is NAGVMQNPRHLVRRRGQEARLRCSPMKGHSHVYWYRQLPEEGLKFMVYLQKENIIDESGMPKERFSAEFPKEGPSILRIQQVVRGDSAAYFCASSRAGLQQETQYFGPGTRLLVL.